The 30 T cell receptor beta chains listed next were all sequenced from one sample in a study of blood T cell repertoires in COVID-19. The table came from immunoSEQ multiplex PCR; TCRdb's copy has only in-frame clones and leaves some out. The sample lists 80,000 to 100,000 clones, roughly 80% occurring once. The specimen was peripheral blood. These TCRs come from an elderly woman with active or convalescent COVID-19.

This chain connects TRBV11-3 to TRBJ2-1, with 7 bases aligning to TRBD2. Germline V gene sequence: CDR1 SGHNT, CDR2 YENEEA. CDR3 length equals 16 residues. Losses at the gene ends were 2 bases for V and 2 bases for J; bases not matched to a gene: 6. The DNA for the CDR3 is TGTGCCAGCAGCTTATCGGCTAGCGGCACCTACAATGAGCAGTTCTTC. Translated: CASSLSASGTYNEQFF.

In its sample, this clone was seen a few times. The chain has TRBV27 and TRBJ1-1; 10 bases agree with TRBD1. Per germline, CDR1 MNHEY and CDR2 SMNVEV (reference sequence). Trimming removed 5 bases from V and 11 bases from J; junction bases left unmatched: 11. CDR3 size: 14 residues. CDR3: CASSPQGDRGAAFF. The CDR3 DNA reads as TGTGCCAGCAGTCCTCAAGGGGACAGGGGCGCGGCTTTCTTT.

The chain recombines TRBV7-2 with TRBJ1-3; 7 bases are a match to TRBD1. V gave up 5 bases and J gave up 4 bases; unmatched junction bases: 8. Germline V CDR1 and CDR2: SGHTA, FQGNSA. The CDR3 is made up of 15 amino acids. CDR3 in amino acids: CASSPRGAGGNTIYF. DNA for the CDR3: TGTGCCAGCAGCCCCAGGGGGGCGGGGGGAAACACCATATATTTT.

V and J are TRBV4-3 and TRBJ2-5; 8 bases line up with TRBD2. J lost 0 bases, V lost 1 base, and 4 bases had no gene match. This CDR3 has 16 residues. CDR1 is LGHNA and CDR2 is YSLEER in the germline V gene. The CDR3 reads CASSQGLAGYQETQYF. The CDR3, as DNA: TGCGCCAGCAGCCAAGGTCTAGCGGGCTACCAAGAGACCCAGTACTTC.

V and J are TRBV20-1 and TRBJ2-7; D remains unclear. The V and J ends lost 3 bases and 7 bases respectively, with 10 bases between them. CDR3 length equals 11 residues. Germline loops: CDR1 DFQATT, CDR2 SNEGSKA (reference sequence). CDR3 sequence reads: CSASSLLEQYF. The CDR3 region has the DNA TGCAGTGCTAGCTCTCTTTTGGAGCAGTACTTC.

V is TRBV10-3 and J is TRBJ1-6; D is possibly TRBD1 (5 bases). Germline V lookup: CDR1 ENHRY, CDR2 SYGVKD. V lost 0 bases and J 11 bases, leaving 17 bases between the germline ends. The CDR3 extends over 16 amino acids. This CDR3 reads CAISESSSGPLAPLHF. CDR3 sequence (DNA): TGTGCCATCAGTGAGTCTTCGTCAGGGCCTTTGGCACCCCTCCACTTT.

This clone was seen only once. The V call is TRBV6-4, the J call TRBJ1-5, with D possibly TRBD1 on 5 matching bases. Germline CDR1 is MRHNA and CDR2 is SNTAGT. V gave up 4 bases and J gave up 5 bases, with 12 bases separating them. CDR3 size: 14 residues. The CDR3 DNA reads TGTGCCAGCAGTGCAGAAGGGGTTTATCAGCCCCAGCATTTT. Translated: CASSAEGVYQPQHF.

This clone was recorded a few times. The V call is TRBV2, the J call TRBJ2-7; D possibly corresponds to TRBD2 (6 bases). The germline V and J ends were trimmed by 8 bases and 3 bases, with 23 bases remaining between them. From germline, CDR1 is SNHLY and CDR2 FYNNEI. The CDR3 consists of 16 residues. In DNA form, the CDR3 reads TGTGCCAGCGCGAAGCCCCAAGGGTCCGGGAGCTACGAGCAGTACTTC. Translation: CASAKPQGSGSYEQYF.

V gene TRBV4-1 combines with J gene TRBJ2-7; no reliable D call. The CDR3 sequence is 15 residues long. V lost 3 bases to trimming and J lost 3 bases, with 15 bases between them. The germline CDR1 and CDR2 sequences are MGHRA and YSYEKL. The DNA for the CDR3 is TGCGCCAGCAGCCATGACATGGCCTTAGGCTACGAGCAGTACTTC. Translating gives CASSHDMALGYEQYF.

This clone was found a few times. This chain uses TRBV7-2 with TRBJ1-4, with D possibly TRBD1 on 5 matching bases. V lost 4 bases and J 4 bases, leaving 13 bases between the germline ends. The CDR3 is made up of 15 amino acids. From germline, CDR1 is SGHTA and CDR2 FQGNSA. CDR3 amino acids: CASSSAGGSNEKLFF. The CDR3 DNA reads TGTGCCAGCAGCTCGGCGGGGGGGAGTAATGAAAAACTGTTTTTT.

V and J are TRBV29-1 and TRBJ2-3; TRBD1 agrees at 11 bases. This CDR3 contains 21 residues. J gave up 1 base and V 4 bases, and 22 bases lay outside the gene matches. The germline V gene encodes CDR1 SQVTM and CDR2 ANQGSEA. CDR3 region: CSVAGTGGSLFLGIRTDTQYF. CDR3 bases: TGCAGCGTTGCCGGGACAGGGGGTTCCCTTTTCTTAGGGATTCGCACAGATACGCAGTATTTT.

CDR3 nucleotide sequence: TGTGCCAGCAGCCCATCGACAGGAGCATTCACAGATACGCAGTATTTT. Encoded protein: CASSPSTGAFTDTQYF. The chain uses TRBV7-9 and TRBJ2-3, with D perhaps TRBD1 (6 bases). V was pared by 5 bases and J by 2 bases, with 17 bases between. This CDR3 has 16 residues. Germline V CDR1 and CDR2: SEHNR, FQNEAQ (reference sequence).

The chain is built from TRBV6-4 and TRBJ2-2; D unresolved. Trimming shortened V by 2 bases and J by 8 bases, and 6 bases separated the two germline ends. This CDR3 contains 12 residues. Germline CDR1 MRHNA, CDR2 SNTAGT. The CDR3 DNA is TGTGCCAGCAGTGACCCCCCTGGGGAGCTGTTTTTT. Protein: CASSDPPGELFF.

The chain is built from TRBV18 and TRBJ2-5; 8 bases align to TRBD1. The CDR3 is made up of 15 amino acids. Per germline, CDR1 KGHSH and CDR2 LQKENI. V lost 3 bases, J lost 4 bases, and 7 bases stayed unmatched. Here the CDR3 reads CASSPGQGISETQYF. The CDR3, as DNA: TGTGCCAGCTCACCCGGACAGGGAATTTCAGAGACCCAGTACTTC.

The rearrangement joins TRBV5-1 to TRBJ1-4; 9 nucleotides match TRBD1. CDR1 and CDR2 (germline): SGHRS, YFSETQ. With V trimmed by 4 bases and J by 8 bases, 6 bases remained unmatched. This CDR3 comprises 14 residues. The CDR3 DNA sequence: TGCGCCAGCAGCCCGGGACAGGGTAGAGAAAAACTGTTTTTT. Its protein is CASSPGQGREKLFF.

This clone was picked up one time. This chain links TRBV30 with TRBJ2-3; D is perhaps TRBD1 (6 bases). Per the germline V gene, CDR1 is GTSNPN and CDR2 is SVGIG (reference sequence). The CDR3 has 17 amino acids. With 2 bases removed from V and 5 bases from J, the gap between germline ends came to 23 bases. CDR3 loop: CAWSLRETGFGLDTQYF. DNA of the CDR3: TGTGCCTGGAGTTTACGAGAGACAGGTTTTGGTTTAGATACGCAGTATTTT. Full variable domain (remainder filled in from reference TRBV30 and TRBJ2-3): SQTIHQWPATLVQPVGSPLSLECTVEGTSNPNLYWYRQAAGRGLQLLFYSVGIGQISSEVPQNLSASRPQDRQFILSSKKLLLSDSGFYLCAWSLRETGFGLDTQYFGPGTRLTVL.

As for this clone: One end of the junction is discordant with germline, which a read error may explain. The chain carries TRBV10-3 and TRBJ1-6, with 10 bases lining up with TRBD1. The CDR3 is 16 residues long. Germline values: CDR1 ENHRY, CDR2 SYGVKD. The CDR3 coding sequence is TGTGCCATCAGAGAGTTTCCGGGACAGGGGAATTCACCCCTCCACTTT. Protein product: CAIREFPGQGNSPLHF.

The CDR3 protein is CASTSGTASMNTEAFF. CDR3 DNA: TGTGCCAGCACCTCCGGGACAGCTTCCATGAACACTGAAGCTTTCTTT. The chain is built from TRBV3-1 (or the pseudogene TRBV3-2) and TRBJ1-1; 7 nucleotides line up with TRBD1. J gave up 0 bases and V 7 bases, and 11 bases lay outside the gene matches. The CDR3 is made up of 16 amino acids. Germline V lookup: CDR1 LGHDT, CDR2 YNNKEL (reference sequence).

This chain joins TRBV5-6 and TRBJ1-5; D not certain. The CDR3 consists of 14 residues. Germline CDR1 SGHDT, CDR2 YYEEEE. V was cut by 2 bases and J by 3 bases, with 9 bases left in between. CDR3 loop: CASSFYSTNQPQHF. The CDR3, as DNA: TGTGCCAGCAGCTTTTACTCCACCAATCAGCCCCAGCATTTT. Full variable domain (outside the CDR3, taken from reference TRBV5-6 and TRBJ1-5): DAGVTQSPTHLIKTRGQQVTLRCSPKSGHDTVSWYQQALGQGPQFIFQYYEEEERQRGNFPDRFSGHQFPNYSSELNVNALLLGDSALYLCASSFYSTNQPQHFGDGTRLSIL.

The chain joins TRBV5-1 to TRBJ2-7; TRBD1 might be the D (6 bases). V shed 1 base and J shed 1 base, with 18 bases lying between them. The CDR3 covers 17 residues. CDR1 and CDR2 from the germline V gene are SGHRS and YFSETQ. In nucleotides, the CDR3 is TGCGCCAGCAGCTTGACACCTGACAGGTCCATTTCCTACGAGCAGTACTTC. It translates to CASSLTPDRSISYEQYF.

V usage is TRBV29-1 and J usage is TRBJ2-3; maybe TRBD2 (5 bases). This CDR3 is built from 16 residues. V was trimmed by 7 bases and J by 1 base, leaving 21 bases between them. The germline gives CDR1 SQVTM, CDR2 ANQGSEA. This CDR3 reads CSARGTRPNRTDTQYF. DNA of the CDR3: TGCAGCGCCCGGGGTACTAGACCTAACCGCACAGATACGCAGTATTTT.

This clone has just a few counts. The rearrangement joins TRBV7-9 to TRBJ1-2; maybe TRBD1 (5 bases). In germline, CDR1 is SEHNR, CDR2 FQNEAQ (reference sequence). With 9 bases removed from V and 6 bases from J, the gap between germline ends came to 14 bases. This CDR3 comprises 12 residues. The CDR3 sequence is CASVGDFDGYTF. In DNA, the CDR3 is TGTGCCAGTGTAGGGGATTTCGATGGCTACACCTTC.

V gene TRBV5-6 combines with J gene TRBJ1-1, with a tentative D call TRBD1 (5 bases). V was trimmed by 3 bases and J by 5 bases, leaving 8 bases between them. The CDR3 has 12 residues. CDR1 and CDR2 from the germline V gene are SGHDT and YYEEEE. CDR3 in DNA: TGTGCCAGCAGCTCACGACAGACTGAAGCTTTCTTT. Translation gives CASSSRQTEAFF.

This sequence joins TRBV2 and TRBJ2-1, with D possibly matching TRBD2 (5 bases). The ends were cut back, 1 base at V and 4 bases at J, with 11 bases in the middle. From germline, CDR1 is SNHLY and CDR2 FYNNEI. This CDR3 contains 15 residues. This chain's CDR3 is CASSEGRTVYNEQFF. As DNA, the CDR3 is TGTGCCAGCAGTGAAGGGAGGACGGTTTACAATGAGCAGTTCTTC.

This chain connects TRBV4-1 to TRBJ1-2, with D possibly matching TRBD1 (5 bases). V lost 2 bases to trimming and J lost 8 bases, with 15 bases between them. Looked up from germline, CDR1 is MGHRA and CDR2 is YSYEKL. There are 14 residues in the CDR3. CDR3 coding DNA: TGCGCCAGCAGCCAACAAACAGGCCCCTGGGGCTACACCTTC. It yields the protein CASSQQTGPWGYTF.

This chain links TRBV21-1 with TRBJ1-2; the D call of TRBD1 is as the table states it, not checked on the DNA. TRBV21-1 corresponds to a pseudogene. CDR3 length: 16 amino acids. The CDR3 is CASSERGHRANYGYTF. As DNA, the CDR3 is TGTGCCAGCAGCGAAAGGGGGCACAGGGCCAACTATGGCTACACCTTC.

The chain has TRBV30 and TRBJ2-3; 7 nucleotides agree with TRBD2. Germline V gives CDR1 GTSNPN, CDR2 SVGIG (reference sequence). V shed 3 bases, J shed 4 bases, and the junction held 16 bases outside the gene matches. The CDR3 has 17 residues. Here the CDR3 reads CAWRRPQGGRGADTQYF. In DNA form, the CDR3 reads TGTGCCTGGAGAAGGCCCCAGGGAGGGAGAGGGGCAGATACGCAGTATTTT.

The rearrangement uses TRBV19 and TRBJ2-1; a weak D match, TRBD1 (5 bases). The CDR3 is 14 residues long. Per germline, CDR1 LNHDA and CDR2 SQIVND (reference sequence). V lost 5 bases to trimming and J lost 4 bases, with 12 bases between them. CDR3 loop: CASSSPPGYNEQFF. CDR3 DNA: TGTGCCAGTAGTTCCCCCCCAGGGTACAATGAGCAGTTCTTC. Full variable domain (remainder filled in from reference TRBV19 and TRBJ2-1): DGGITQSPKYLFRKEGQNVTLSCEQNLNHDAMYWYRQDPGQGLRLIYYSQIVNDFQKGDIAEGYSVSREKKESFPLTVTSAQKNPTAFYLCASSSPPGYNEQFFGPGTRLTVL.

This chain links TRBV11-1 with TRBJ1-1; a weak D match, TRBD1 (6 bases). The V gene's germline CDR1 is SGHAT and CDR2 FQDESV (reference sequence). V lost 3 bases and J lost 10, with 12 bases in between. The CDR3 spans 12 residues. The CDR3 sequence is CASSLAQGLAFF. The CDR3 DNA reads as TGTGCCAGCAGCTTGGCCCAGGGGCTAGCTTTCTTT.

A word on this clone: The junction differs from germline at one of its ends, possibly a read error. This sequence joins TRBV4-1 and TRBJ1-2; TRBD1 might be the D (5 bases). Germline CDR1 and CDR2: MGHRA and YSYEKL. The CDR3 length is 19 residues. CDR3 sequence: CASSPDPLRATVKHRAAKF. The CDR3 DNA sequence: TGCGCCAGCAGCCCAGACCCCCTTCGGGCGACAGTTAAACACCGGGCAGCAAAATTC.